A single sample gave rise to the 3 T cell receptor beta chains below, sequenced in a study of CXCR3-negative and CXCR3-positive naive CD8 T cells. Through 5' RACE with UMI labels, the TRB cDNA libraries were prepared. For each CDR3 protein, TCRdb gives one entry from its re-call of the 5' RACE reads, without DNA. Recorded for this sample: 100,000 to 150,000 distinct CDR3 sequences. Sequencing was done on a sample of naive CXCR3- CD8+ T cells from blood. Noted subset: CD45RO-CCR7+CD27+CD95- naive CD8+ T cells lacking CXCR3 (TNR3-). These TCRs come from a human donor in good health. Some clones in this sample may be carry-over from other donors' samples.

The J gene is TRBJ2-1, the V gene TRBV5-6; the D call of TRBD1 rests on TCRdb alone, since no DNA is present to check it. Per the germline V gene, CDR1 is SGHDT and CDR2 is YYEEEE. This CDR3 has 16 amino acids. CDR3 in amino acids: CASSLYRDGPYNEQFF.

The J gene is TRBJ1-1, the V gene TRBV7-9. The CDR3 spans 14 residues. The germline V gene has CDR1 SEHNR and CDR2 FQNEAQ (reference sequence). CDR3: CASSLAPANTEAFF.

V usage is TRBV3-1 and J usage is TRBJ2-7; TCRdb calls TRBD1, which cannot be checked without DNA. The CDR3 contains 16 residues. CDR1 LGHDT and CDR2 YNNKEL come from the germline V gene (reference sequence). The CDR3 loop is CASSQVGPGQGYEQYF.